This is a list of T cell receptor beta chains from one sample in a study of cytomegalovirus exposure and HLA in healthy donors. Assay used: immunoSEQ multiplex PCR; TCRdb lists only in-frame clones, some missing. The sample has more than 95,000 clones, more than 15% seen once. The sequenced sample was PBMCs. The receptors were sampled from a female donor in good health and CMV-seropositive. Both conserved end residues are part of each CDR3. The D gene is left open where the match is weak. Size values are once, few and many counts, or a class for expanded clones, and some rows have none.

cdr3_nt	cdr3_aa	j_call	d_call	clone_size	v_call
TGTGCCAGCAGTTTATGGGGAGCCCAGTACTTC	CASSLWGAQYF	TRBJ2-5	.	.	TRBV28
TGTGCCAGCAGTTTGCAGGGTTCCGGGGCCAACGTCCTGACTTTC	CASSLQGSGANVLTF	TRBJ2-6	.	few	TRBV27
TGTGCCGGCGCAGGGGGCAGGGACAGTTACAATGAGCAGTTCTTC	CAGAGGRDSYNEQFF	TRBJ2-1	TRBD1	few	TRBV28
TGCGCCAGCAGCCCGGGACAGCCCTCTCATCTTTCGAACTTC	CASSPGQPSHLSNF	TRBJ2-7	TRBD1	.	TRBV5-1
TGTGCCAGCTCACCCGAGCTAGAAGCCTACGAGCAGTACTTC	CASSPELEAYEQYF	TRBJ2-7	.	few	TRBV18
TGCGCCAGCAGTGAGTCGTGGGACAGGGAAGCTTTCTTT	CASSESWDREAFF	TRBJ1-1	TRBD1	few	TRBV10-1
TGTGCCAGCAGCAATACGGACAGGGGATGGAATGAAAAACTGTTTTTT	CASSNTDRGWNEKLFF	TRBJ1-4	TRBD1	.	TRBV7-9
TGTGCCAGTAGTATATCGACAGGCCATCAGCCCCAGCATTTT	CASSISTGHQPQHF	TRBJ1-5	.	.	TRBV19
TGTGCCTGGAGCTCAGCAGGGGGCAATGAGCAGTTCTTC	CAWSSAGGNEQFF	TRBJ2-1	TRBD1	.	TRBV30
TGCGCCAGCACCGACGGGGTCGCGGAACCCTATGGCTACACCTTC	CASTDGVAEPYGYTF	TRBJ1-2	.	few	TRBV5-1
TGTGCCAGCAGCCAAGACAATAGAAACATTCAGTACTTC	CASSQDNRNIQYF	TRBJ2-4	.	.	TRBV7-2
TGTGCCAGCAGCTTAGGCCCTAGCGGGAGGAACACCGGGGAGCTGTTTTTT	CASSLGPSGRNTGELFF	TRBJ2-2	TRBD2	.	TRBV13
TGTGCCAGCAGTTACCCGGGACAGGGGAACTATGGCTACACCTTC	CASSYPGQGNYGYTF	TRBJ1-2	TRBD1	.	TRBV6-6
TGCGCCAGCAGCCAAGATCATAGCGCGGCAGGGGAAGATACGCAGTATTTT	CASSQDHSAAGEDTQYF	TRBJ2-3	.	.	TRBV4-3
TGTGCCAGCAAAACGGGGGGAAGCTACGAGCAGTACTTC	CASKTGGSYEQYF	TRBJ2-7	TRBD2	few	TRBV6-5
TGTGCCAGCAGCTTGTTCCTAGCGGGGGGGCTAACAGATACGCAGTATTTT	CASSLFLAGGLTDTQYF	TRBJ2-3	TRBD2	.	TRBV5-6
TGTGCCAGAAGCTTGAGCGCGGGAGCGGGGGAAGAGACCCAGTACTTC	CARSLSAGAGEETQYF	TRBJ2-5	TRBD2	few	TRBV5-3
TGTGCCAGCAGGGAAGGACAGGGTAACTATGGCTACACCTTC	CASREGQGNYGYTF	TRBJ1-2	TRBD1	few	TRBV2
TGTGCCAGCAGTTTCCAGGGTCCTAATGAAAAACTGTTTTTT	CASSFQGPNEKLFF	TRBJ1-4	.	.	TRBV6-1
TGTGCCTGGAGCACCGGACTCATGAGCTCCTATAATTCACCCCTCCACTTT	CAWSTGLMSSYNSPLHF	TRBJ1-6	.	.	TRBV30
TGTGCCACCGGGAACAGGGAACCCTACGAGCAGTACTTC	CATGNREPYEQYF	TRBJ2-7	.	few	TRBV6-5
TGTGCCAGCAGCGTACCGGACAGACCGTACCGGTACAATGAGCAGTTCTTC	CASSVPDRPYRYNEQFF	TRBJ2-1	.	few	TRBV9
TGTGCCACCAGCAGAGAATGGGAGACGGGCTACGAGCAGTACTTC	CATSREWETGYEQYF	TRBJ2-7	.	.	TRBV15
TGTGCCAGCCTGGGCTACGGACTCCGACAAGAGACCCAGTACTTC	CASLGYGLRQETQYF	TRBJ2-5	.	few	TRBV25-1
TGTGCCACCAGCCCGGACAGGGGAGTGCAGCCCCAGCATTTT	CATSPDRGVQPQHF	TRBJ1-5	TRBD1	few	TRBV15
TGTGCCAGCAGTCGCGGGACAACTAATGAAAAACTGTTTTTT	CASSRGTTNEKLFF	TRBJ1-4	.	.	TRBV2
TGTGCCAGCAGGTTGGACAGGGTCATTTCGGTCGGCACTGAAGCTTTCTTT	CASRLDRVISVGTEAFF	TRBJ1-1	TRBD1	few	TRBV2
TGTGCCAGCAGCCAAGGACGGGGGTGGGACACTGAAGCTTTCTTT	CASSQGRGWDTEAFF	TRBJ1-1	.	.	TRBV7-8
TGTGCCATCAGGGACAGTGGGGGCTCCGACCTCTACACCTTC	CAIRDSGGSDLYTF	TRBJ1-2	.	once	TRBV10-3
TGTGCCAGCAGAGCGGGAGGGTACAATGAGCAGTTCTTC	CASRAGGYNEQFF	TRBJ2-1	TRBD2	few	TRBV28
TGTGCCAGCTCTCCGTATAGGGGGACGCCTACCTACGAGCAGTACTTC	CASSPYRGTPTYEQYF	TRBJ2-7	.	.	TRBV18
TGTGCCAGCAGGCGAGGTAGCGGGGGCCTCAATGAGCAGTTCTTC	CASRRGSGGLNEQFF	TRBJ2-1	TRBD2	.	TRBV9
TGTGCCAGCAGCATACAGGGGACAGAGAACACTGAAGCTTTCTTT	CASSIQGTENTEAFF	TRBJ1-1	TRBD1	.	TRBV5-4
TGTGCCAGCAGCTGGACAGGCGGAACTGAAGCTTTCTTT	CASSWTGGTEAFF	TRBJ1-1	TRBD1	.	TRBV5-4
TGTGCCTGGGACAGGGGTTACTCCTACGAGCAGTACTTC	CAWDRGYSYEQYF	TRBJ2-7	TRBD1	few	TRBV30
TGCGCCAGCAGCCAAGATTTCGGGGGACAGGGGAGCTTCGAGACCCAGTACTTC	CASSQDFGGQGSFETQYF	TRBJ2-5	TRBD1	few	TRBV4-3
TGCGCCAGCAGCTCCCTAGCGGGAGGCGTATTTAGGGCAGATACGCAGTATTTT	CASSSLAGGVFRADTQYF	TRBJ2-3	TRBD2	.	TRBV5-1
TGTGCCAGCAGCTTAAATTTCGGTTCTGGAAACACCATATATTTT	CASSLNFGSGNTIYF	TRBJ1-3	.	.	TRBV7-2